This record concerns one T cell receptor beta chain sequence. TCRdb's copy holds only in-frame clones and misses some; the assay was immunoSEQ multiplex PCR. The table includes about 310,000 clones, around 91% detected once. The germline gives CDR1 SGHRS, CDR2 YFSETQ. The CDR3 is made up of 13 amino acids. V was pared by 5 bases and J by 6 bases, with 7 bases of the junction left unmatched. Participants, roughly 18 to 89 years old, spanned approximately 25 US areas. Categorization into cohorts depended on clinical history that participants reported. These data belong to a study of blood T cell repertoires in COVID-19.

Sequencing was done on a sample of PBMCs or T cells enriched from blood (not recorded which). The rearrangement uses TRBV5-1 and TRBJ1-1; 7 bases match TRBD1. This clonotype was obtained from a woman in her thirties or forties who had recovered from COVID-19. The CDR3 DNA reads as TGCGCCAGCAGTTTTACAGGGGAATCTGAAGCTTTCTTT. As protein: CASSFTGESEAFF.